This T cell receptor beta chain was recorded in a study of identical twins. Many counts were recorded for this clonotype. The target antigen is unknown. Template switching introduced a universal primer site, and the cDNA bore unique molecular identifiers. TCRdb independently ran MiXCR on the 5' RACE reads; one entry per CDR3 protein. This repertoire shows 200,000 to 300,000 distinct CDR3 sequences, 10% found once; its top ten account for over 8%. CDR1 is MDHEN, CDR2 SYDVKM, per germline. The CDR3 is made up of 11 amino acids. V shed 6 bases and J shed 5 bases, with 8 bases lying between them. Overall study results and limits: Out-of-frame alpha sequences common to twins exhibited a surplus of low generation probability.

Sequences were obtained from memory T cells sorted from blood. The receptor's source is a man aged 45-65 years in good health. This chain connects TRBV28 to TRBJ2-7; D remains unclear. The CDR3 here is CASSRSDEQYF. The CDR3 DNA reads as TGTGCCAGCAGCCGAAGTGACGAGCAGTACTTC.